This TCR beta chain is drawn from a study of blood T cell repertoires in COVID-19. For the study at large: Nucleic acid was either cDNA or gDNA, and it came from T cells, B-cell-depleted T cells, or PBMCs.

Profiling relied on immunoSEQ multiplex PCR, and the TCRdb table lists in-frame clones only, not all of them. The sample shows about 260,000 clones, about 87% of them seen only once. The CDR3 consists of 12 residues. The germline V and J ends were trimmed by 6 bases and 5 bases, with 11 bases remaining between them. This clone was observed at least ten times. The sequence was collected from a human donor in a cohort sampled during active COVID-19. This chain connects TRBV12-3 or TRBV12-4 to TRBJ2-7, with D tentatively TRBD2 (5 bases). The sample consisted of peripheral blood. CDR3 in DNA: TGTGCCAGCAGCCCCGGGGTCCACGAGCAGTACTTC. Protein sequence: CASSPGVHEQYF.